Listed below are T cell receptor beta chains from one sample, sequenced in a study of blood T cells in healthy people across ages. TCRdb re-called the 5' RACE reads with MiXCR, one entry per CDR3 protein. The table shows about 2 million distinct CDR3 sequences, with around half occurring only once. Specimen: blood. These TCRs come from a woman aged 40 to 50 in good health. The CDR3 runs from the conserved cysteine through the conserved F or W. D genes are given only for firm matches. Only some rows state a clone size, as once, few, many or a class for expanded clones.

size	V	D	J	CDR3	DNA
NA	TRBV10-3	NA	TRBJ2-5	CAISERGSETQYF	TGTGCCATCAGTGAGAGGGGTAGTGAGACCCAGTACTTC
few	TRBV12-3/TRBV12-4	NA	TRBJ1-4	CASSSMRNELFF	TGTGCCAGCAGTTCAATGCGAAATGAACTGTTTTTT
NA	TRBV10-1	NA	TRBJ2-5	CASSESARGAGFQETQYF	TGCGCCAGCAGTGAGTCAGCTCGGGGAGCAGGGTTCCAAGAGACCCAGTACTTC
few	TRBV6-2/TRBV6-3	NA	TRBJ2-1	CASSLYSAETEDEQFF	TGTGCCAGCAGTTTATATTCCGCCGAGACAGAGGATGAGCAGTTCTTC
few	TRBV7-9	TRBD1	TRBJ2-7	CASSPSDRGWYEQYF	TGTGCCAGCAGCCCCAGCGACAGGGGGTGGTACGAGCAGTACTTC
few	TRBV5-1	TRBD1	TRBJ2-5	CASSYLTGTQETQYF	TGCGCCAGCAGCTATCTGACAGGGACACAAGAGACCCAGTACTTC
NA	TRBV18	TRBD1	TRBJ1-2	CASSPQAGQALYGYTF	TGTGCCAGCTCACCGCAAGCCGGACAGGCCCTTTATGGCTACACCTTC
few	TRBV15	TRBD2	TRBJ2-5	CATSGRLAGASETQYF	TGTGCCACCAGCGGTCGACTAGCGGGGGCCTCAGAGACCCAGTACTTC
NA	TRBV20-1	NA	TRBJ2-5	CSARVLRGEIQETQYF	TGCAGTGCTAGAGTTTTGAGGGGGGAAATCCAAGAGACCCAGTACTTC
NA	TRBV7-2	NA	TRBJ2-5	CASSLAWGRETQYF	TGTGCCAGCAGCTTAGCGTGGGGCAGGGAGACCCAGTACTTC
NA	TRBV2	NA	TRBJ2-1	CASSPRLAGNEQFF	TGTGCCAGCAGTCCTCGGCTAGCTGGGAATGAGCAGTTCTTC
few	TRBV2	NA	TRBJ1-2	CASSQAKRGGYTF	TGTGCCAGCAGTCAAGCGAAACGCGGTGGCTACACCTTC
NA	TRBV7-9	NA	TRBJ2-5	CASSLNRAPQETQYF	TGTGCCAGCAGCTTGAACAGGGCCCCACAAGAGACCCAGTACTTC
NA	TRBV7-9	NA	TRBJ1-5	CASSGGTDKLQHF	TGTGCCAGCAGCGGAGGGACGGATAAGCTCCAGCATTTT
few	TRBV4-3	NA	TRBJ1-2	CASSQGRDVANGYTF	TGCGCCAGCAGCCAAGGCCGGGACGTGGCTAATGGCTACACCTTC
NA	TRBV9	NA	TRBJ1-2	CASSVGTALYYGYTF	TGTGCCAGCAGCGTAGGGACGGCACTTTACTATGGCTACACCTTC
NA	TRBV5-1	NA	TRBJ1-2	CASSFPVVGAGYTF	TGCGCCAGCAGCTTCCCGGTGGTGGGGGCAGGCTACACCTTC
NA	TRBV20-1	NA	TRBJ1-1	CSAKAGVLNTEAFF	TGCAGTGCCAAGGCCGGAGTCTTGAACACTGAAGCTTTCTTT
once	TRBV6-5	TRBD2	TRBJ2-1	CASMGSGGAYNEQFF	TGTGCCAGCATGGGTAGCGGGGGGGCCTACAATGAGCAGTTCTTC
few	TRBV29-1	NA	TRBJ2-1	CSVGWVVGAANEQFF	TGCAGCGTTGGTTGGGTCGTTGGGGCGGCGAATGAGCAGTTCTTC
NA	TRBV12-5	NA	TRBJ1-2	CASGLGRSGYGYTF	TGTGCTAGTGGGCTCGGACGGTCAGGGTATGGCTACACCTTC
NA	TRBV7-2	NA	TRBJ2-7	CASSSGGNPSYEQYF	TGTGCCAGCAGCTCAGGGGGGAATCCTTCCTACGAGCAGTACTTC
NA	TRBV20-1	TRBD1	TRBJ2-4	CSARTGAMYF	TGCAGTGCGAGGACAGGGGCCATGTACTTC
NA	TRBV29-1	TRBD1	TRBJ1-2	CSVRGQGGGYTF	TGCAGCGTTCGAGGACAGGGTGGTGGCTACACCTTC
few	TRBV24-1	NA	TRBJ2-5	CATSDQGRQETQYF	TGTGCCACCAGTGACCAGGGACGGCAAGAGACCCAGTACTTC
NA	TRBV7-7	NA	TRBJ2-1	CASRQLGGDEQFF	TGTGCTAGCCGGCAATTAGGGGGGGATGAGCAGTTCTTC
NA	TRBV28	NA	TRBJ1-2	CASSFLGNGYGYTF	TGTGCCAGCAGCTTTCTAGGGAACGGCTATGGCTACACCTTC
NA	TRBV6-2/TRBV6-3	NA	TRBJ2-7	CASSYSVGGGEQYF	TGTGCCAGCAGTTATTCAGTAGGAGGAGGCGAGCAGTACTTC
NA	TRBV6-6	NA	TRBJ1-6	CASSPGPDINSPLHF	TGTGCCAGCAGTCCGGGCCCCGATATTAATTCACCCCTCCACTTT
NA	TRBV28	TRBD1	TRBJ2-1	CASSSNTGETPNEQFF	TGTGCCAGCAGTTCGAATACAGGGGAAACTCCTAATGAGCAGTTCTTC
few	TRBV15	NA	TRBJ1-2	CATSRDRPGDHGYTF	TGTGCCACCAGCAGAGACCGCCCAGGGGACCATGGCTACACCTTC
NA	TRBV29-1	NA	TRBJ1-1	CSLQSDSFEAFF	TGCAGCCTCCAAAGTGACTCGTTTGAAGCTTTCTTT
few	TRBV6-1	TRBD1	TRBJ1-2	CASSPIPGTGGANYGYTF	TGTGCCAGCAGTCCCATTCCCGGGACAGGGGGGGCGAACTATGGCTACACCTTC
NA	TRBV24-1	NA	TRBJ1-1	CATSRGQTKAFF	TGTGCCACCTCTCGGGGTCAGACAAAAGCTTTCTTT
few	TRBV20-1	TRBD1	TRBJ1-5	CSAFPGQRSSNQPQHF	TGCAGTGCCTTCCCGGGACAGAGGAGTAGCAATCAGCCCCAGCATTTT
NA	TRBV6-5	NA	TRBJ2-5	CASSSYSRQETQYF	TGTGCCAGCAGTTCTTACAGCCGGCAAGAGACCCAGTACTTC
NA	TRBV4-2	NA	TRBJ2-7	CASSQDMTAGEQYF	TGTGCCAGCAGCCAAGATATGACGGCCGGCGAGCAGTACTTC
NA	TRBV9	NA	TRBJ1-2	CASQGDAGYGYTF	TGTGCCAGCCAAGGGGACGCGGGCTATGGCTACACCTTC
few	TRBV9	TRBD1	TRBJ2-5	CASSVSTGGIETQYF	TGTGCCAGCAGCGTATCTACAGGGGGCATTGAGACCCAGTACTTC
NA	TRBV3-1	NA	TRBJ2-7	CASSQYWGKQYF	TGTGCCAGCAGCCAATATTGGGGGAAGCAGTACTTC
NA	TRBV4-1	NA	TRBJ2-3	CASSTLQGWADTQYF	TGCGCCAGCAGCACCCTACAGGGCTGGGCAGATACGCAGTATTTT
NA	TRBV5-1	NA	TRBJ2-7	CASSLNPGQAYEQYF	TGCGCCAGCAGCTTGAATCCGGGTCAAGCCTACGAGCAGTACTTC
NA	TRBV24-1	NA	TRBJ2-5	CATQGKGETQYF	TGTGCCACGCAAGGGAAGGGCGAGACCCAGTACTTC
NA	TRBV6-6	TRBD2	TRBJ2-5	CASSYLAGSGETQYF	TGTGCCAGCAGTTACCTCGCGGGTAGCGGGGAGACCCAGTACTTC
NA	TRBV29-1	NA	TRBJ2-1	CSVVVGERWNEQFF	TGCAGCGTTGTGGTAGGGGAGAGGTGGAATGAGCAGTTCTTC
NA	TRBV9	TRBD1	TRBJ1-1	CASSGATGGDTEAFF	TGTGCCAGCAGCGGAGCGACAGGGGGGGACACTGAAGCTTTCTTT
few	TRBV13	TRBD1	TRBJ1-2	CASSPGQGGIFDGYTF	TGTGCCAGCAGCCCTGGACAGGGGGGGATTTTCGATGGCTACACCTTC
NA	TRBV2	TRBD1	TRBJ2-5	CASNSKVQGNEQYF	TGTGCCAGCAATTCTAAAGTACAGGGGAATGAGCAGTACTTC
NA	TRBV4-2	NA	TRBJ2-5	CASSQGGGRLLETQYF	TGTGCCAGCAGCCAAGGGGGGGGGCGCTTGTTAGAGACCCAGTACTTC
NA	TRBV20-1	NA	TRBJ1-5	CSAASGPPNQPQHF	TGCAGTGCGGCGTCGGGCCCTCCTAATCAGCCCCAGCATTTT
NA	TRBV4-1	TRBD1	TRBJ2-1	CASSQEGGTGASSYNEQFF	TGCGCCAGCAGCCAAGAAGGGGGGACAGGGGCCAGCTCCTACAATGAGCAGTTCTTC
few	TRBV19	NA	TRBJ1-5	CASKGGSNQPQHF	TGTGCCAGTAAAGGGGGTAGCAATCAGCCCCAGCATTTT